This T cell receptor beta chain appears in the sequencing data of a study of blood T cell repertoires in COVID-19. Study at large: The United States, Italy and Spain were the sources of the acute and convalescent COVID-19 samples. PBMCs, B-cell-depleted T cells, or T cells provided the cDNA or gDNA that made up the material.

Sequenced by immunoSEQ multiplex PCR; TCRdb stores in-frame clones only, minus some. The table lists more than 400,000 clones, around 90% of them singletons. Those enrolled, adults aged roughly 18 to 95 years, came from 20 to 25 US areas. Recovered Cohort 3 donors showed two negative PCRs, clearance, or symptom resolution. The CDR3 consists of 14 residues. CDR1 is SNHLY and CDR2 is FYNNEI in the germline V gene. V was cut by 4 bases and J by 4 bases, with 10 bases left in between. The source is a woman aged 18-35 years who had recovered from COVID-19. The chain has TRBV2 and TRBJ1-4, with unresolved D. The sample was PBMCs or T cells enriched from blood (not recorded which). The CDR3 region is CASSVYSFNEKLFF. CDR3 nucleotides: TGTGCCAGCAGTGTATACAGTTTTAATGAAAAACTGTTTTTT. The full variable domain, rest sourced from reference TRBV2 and TRBJ1-4, is EPEVTQTPSHQVTQMGQEVILRCVPISNHLYFYWYRQILGQKVEFLVSFYNNEISEKSEIFDDQFSVERPDGSNFTLKIRSTKLEDSAMYFCASSVYSFNEKLFFGSGTQLSVL.